The 31 T cell receptor beta chains below were found in one sample sequenced in a study of cytomegalovirus exposure and HLA in healthy donors. The PCR ran on 60 Vbeta and 13 Jbeta primers. TCRdb's copy holds only in-frame clones and misses some; the assay was immunoSEQ multiplex PCR. Of about 62,000 clones listed, roughly 77% are singletons. The sequenced sample was PBMCs. Receptors originate from a woman aged 30 to 39 in good health and CMV-seronegative.

About this clone itself: Relative to the germline gene, one junction end is altered; a read error may explain this. The DNA for the CDR3 is TGTGCTGGTGGTGTCGGACAGTACAATGAGCAGTTCTTC. Translated: CAGGVGQYNEQFF. The chain recombines TRBV12-5 with TRBJ2-1; possibly TRBD1 for D (6 bases). The CDR3 sequence is 13 residues long. Per the germline V gene, CDR1 is LGHNT and CDR2 is FRNRAP.

J is TRBJ1-4 and V is TRBV5-6; 10 nucleotides match TRBD1. CDR3 size: 19 residues. The germline V gene encodes CDR1 SGHDT and CDR2 YYEEEE. Germline trimming cut 0 bases from V and 3 bases from J; bases unmatched to any gene: 11. The CDR3 bases are TGTGCCAGCAGCTTGGACGTGACAGGGGGCGAAATTTCTAATGAAAAACTGTTTTTT. It yields the protein CASSLDVTGGEISNEKLFF.

The rearrangement uses TRBV19 and TRBJ2-5; D possibly corresponds to TRBD2 (5 bases). CDR3 size: 15 residues. Trimming left V 5 bases short and J 4 bases short, with 17 bases between. The germline gives CDR1 LNHDA, CDR2 SQIVND (reference sequence). The DNA for the CDR3 is TGTGCCAGTAGTCAGGCGCCGGGGATCAGAGAGACCCAGTACTTC. Encoded protein: CASSQAPGIRETQYF.

The sample holds a few counts of this clone. The genes are TRBV27 and TRBJ2-7, with no clear D. The germline CDR1 and CDR2 sequences are MNHEY and SMNVEV (reference sequence). The germline V and J ends were trimmed by 2 bases and 3 bases, with 8 bases remaining between them. The CDR3 length is 13 residues. CDR3 bases: TGTGCCAGCAGTTTAGGAGAAAACTACGAGCAGTACTTC. Translated, it gives CASSLGENYEQYF.

This clone was seen a handful of times. The V gene is TRBV6-4, the J gene TRBJ2-4; tentative D call: TRBD1 (6 bases). The germline V gene has CDR1 MRHNA and CDR2 SNTAGT. V lost 0 bases and J 5 bases, leaving 8 bases between the germline ends. CDR3 size: 14 residues. The CDR3 spells CASSDSAGENIQYF. The DNA for the CDR3 is TGTGCCAGCAGTGACTCGGCAGGGGAAAACATTCAGTACTTC.

V and J are TRBV7-8 and TRBJ2-1; 10 bases align to TRBD2. V shed 5 bases and J 7 bases; nucleotides not matched to a gene: 8. The CDR3 is 15 amino acids. Germline V CDR1 and CDR2: SGHVS, FQNEAQ. The CDR3 region has the DNA TGTGCCAGCAGCCCGCTAGCGGGAGTTCGAAATGAGCAGTTCTTC. It translates to CASSPLAGVRNEQFF.

The DNA for the CDR3 is TGTGCCAGCTCATCGGGGACAGGGGGTCCGATGAACACTGAAGCTTTCTTT. This translates into CASSSGTGGPMNTEAFF. The chain carries TRBV18 and TRBJ1-1; TRBD1 matches 11 bases. Germline CDR1 and CDR2: KGHSH and LQKENI. The V segment lost 5 bases and the J segment 0 bases; nucleotides outside the gene matches: 8. This CDR3 spans 17 amino acids.

J is TRBJ2-5 and V is TRBV2, with 13 bases aligning to TRBD2. The germline V gene encodes CDR1 SNHLY and CDR2 FYNNEI. This CDR3 has 14 amino acids. Unmatched junction bases numbered 4, after V lost 8 bases and J lost 4 bases. CDR3 sequence reads: CASRRLAGGETQYF. The CDR3 region has the DNA TGTGCCAGCCGGCGACTAGCGGGGGGAGAGACCCAGTACTTC.

This clone has just a few counts. This rearrangement joins TRBV4-3 to TRBJ2-2, with 7 bases identical to TRBD1. This CDR3 comprises 16 residues. V was pared by 4 bases and J by 7 bases, with 12 bases of the junction left unmatched. Germline V CDR1 and CDR2: LGHNA, YSLEER. This CDR3 reads CASSLTTGRFVGELFF. CDR3 DNA sequence: TGCGCCAGCAGCCTAACGACAGGGCGATTTGTCGGGGAGCTGTTTTTT.

The rearrangement uses TRBV7-2 and TRBJ2-5; 10 bases agree with TRBD1. The CDR3 runs 14 residues. Germline values: CDR1 SGHTA, CDR2 FQGNSA. With V trimmed by 5 bases and J by 5 bases, 5 bases remained unmatched. The CDR3 DNA reads TGTGCCAGCAGCGCGCGGGACAGGGGTGAGACCCAGTACTTC. It is translated as CASSARDRGETQYF.

The V call is TRBV5-4, the J call TRBJ2-1, with a possible D match to TRBD2 (5 bases). CDR3 length: 15 amino acids. Germline V gene data show CDR1 as SGHNT and CDR2 as YYREEE (reference sequence). Trimming removed 0 bases from V and 3 bases from J, with 10 bases in between. The CDR3 region is CASSLVTRGYNEQFF. In DNA form, the CDR3 reads TGTGCCAGCAGCTTGGTCACTAGAGGCTACAATGAGCAGTTCTTC.

V and J are TRBV12-5 and TRBJ2-3, with TRBD1 as a possible D gene (6 bases). This CDR3 is 12 amino acids long. In germline, CDR1 is LGHNT, CDR2 FRNRAP. CDR3 amino acids: CATAEGADTQYF. DNA for the CDR3: TGTGCCACGGCCGAGGGGGCAGATACGCAGTATTTT.

This clone was counted a single time. The chain links TRBV6-6 to TRBJ2-2; the match to TRBD1 covers 11 bases. The trim removed 2 bases at V and 4 bases at J, leaving 0 bases unmatched. Germline-derived CDR1 and CDR2 are MNHNY and SVGAGI (reference sequence). The CDR3 is 15 residues long. CDR3 DNA sequence: TGTGCCAGCAGTTACGGGACAGGGGGCACCGGGGAGCTGTTTTTT. Translating it yields CASSYGTGGTGELFF.

The gene calls are TRBV5-1 and TRBJ2-6; 11 bases are a match to TRBD1. J gave up 2 bases and V 7 bases, and 11 bases lay outside the gene matches. Germline assignment: CDR1 SGHRS and CDR2 YFSETQ. This CDR3 spans 18 amino acids. For the CDR3, the DNA is TGCGCCAGCGTCCTTTCCGGGACAGGGGGTACTGGGGCCAACGTCCTGACTTTC. This encodes CASVLSGTGGTGANVLTF.

The chain carries TRBV4-3 and TRBJ2-1; weak D call: TRBD2 (6 bases). Deletions cut 0 bases from V and 6 bases from J, with 15 bases between. The germline CDR1 and CDR2 sequences are LGHNA and YSLEER. The CDR3 is 16 residues long. In nucleotides, the CDR3 is TGCGCCAGCAGCCAAGATCGGGCGGGATGGGCCAATGAGCAGTTCTTC. Translated: CASSQDRAGWANEQFF.

The gene calls are TRBV5-1 and TRBJ1-3; D not resolved. Germline V gives CDR1 SGHRS, CDR2 YFSETQ. The CDR3 loop spans 17 amino acids. The germline V and J ends were trimmed by 4 bases and 0 bases, with 17 bases remaining between them. The CDR3, as DNA: TGCGCCAGCAGCGACTCCTCCAGTGCGAGCTCTGGAAACACCATATATTTT. It translates to CASSDSSSASSGNTIYF.

J is TRBJ2-3 and V is TRBV7-2; TRBD1 might be the D (6 bases). The CDR3 runs 15 residues. Trimming took 5 bases from V and 0 from J, leaving 12 bases between them. Germline lookup yields CDR1 SGHTA and CDR2 FQGNSA. The CDR3 DNA reads as TGTGCCAGCAGCCTTACAGGGTATAGCACAGATACGCAGTATTTT. Translation: CASSLTGYSTDTQYF. Combining the CDR3 with reference TRBV7-2 and TRBJ2-3 gives the whole variable domain GAGVSQSPSNKVTEKGKDVELRCDPISGHTALYWYRQSLGQGLEFLIYFQGNSAPDKSGLPSDRFSAERTGGSVSTLTIQRTQQEDSAVYLCASSLTGYSTDTQYFGPGTRLTVL.

For this clone: One end of the junction does not line up with germline, which may come from a read error. The rearrangement links TRBV7-9 to TRBJ1-4; 9 bases match TRBD1. This CDR3 has 17 residues. Per germline, CDR1 SEHNR and CDR2 FQNEAQ (reference sequence). CDR3 amino acids: CSSSDQTGGAPNEKLFF. The CDR3 DNA is TGTTCCAGCAGCGACCAAACAGGGGGCGCACCTAATGAAAAACTGTTTTTT.

The chain has TRBV30 and TRBJ2-3; 7 bases agree with TRBD1. The CDR3 length is 11 residues. In germline, CDR1 is GTSNPN, CDR2 SVGIG (reference sequence). After removal of 4 bases from V and 6 bases from J, the junction contained 1 base not matched to a gene. The CDR3 spells CAWMTGDTQYF. The CDR3 coding sequence is TGTGCCTGGATGACAGGGGATACGCAGTATTTT.

The genes are TRBV6-6 and TRBJ2-7; 7 nucleotides match TRBD1. CDR3 size: 14 residues. Unmatched junction bases numbered 11, after V lost 5 bases and J lost 7 bases. The V gene's germline CDR1 is MNHNY and CDR2 SVGAGI (reference sequence). CDR3: CASSTSDRVEEQYV. The CDR3 nucleotides read TGTGCCAGCAGTACATCTGACAGGGTAGAGGAGCAGTACGTC.

The chain has TRBV5-1 and TRBJ2-3; 11 bases are shared with TRBD2. The germline CDR1 and CDR2 sequences are SGHRS and YFSETQ. V dropped 2 bases and J dropped 1; count of bases not matched to a gene: 12. The CDR3 extends over 19 amino acids. This CDR3 reads CASSFGAIAGGPGTDTQYF. Here the CDR3 DNA reads TGCGCCAGCAGCTTCGGGGCGATAGCGGGAGGGCCGGGCACAGATACGCAGTATTTT.

This sequence joins TRBV15 and TRBJ2-5; maybe TRBD1 (6 bases). The CDR3 sequence is 17 residues long. Germline assignment: CDR1 LNHNV and CDR2 YYDKDF (reference sequence). V lost 0 bases and J 5 bases, leaving 19 bases between the germline ends. The DNA for the CDR3 is TGTGCCACCAGCAGAGATCAGACGTACAGGGAGCGGGAGACCCAGTACTTC. It is translated as CATSRDQTYRERETQYF. The whole variable domain, remainder taken from reference TRBV15 and TRBJ2-5, is DAMVIQNPRYQVTQFGKPVTLSCSQTLNHNVMYWYQQKSSQAPKLLFHYYDKDFNNEADTPDNFQSRRPNTSFCFLDIRSPGLGDTAMYLCATSRDQTYRERETQYFGPGTRLLVL.

The V gene is TRBV19, the J gene TRBJ2-5; 9 bases fit TRBD1. This CDR3 is 14 amino acids long. V gave up 5 bases and J gave up 4 bases; unmatched junction bases: 5. Germline V lookup: CDR1 LNHDA, CDR2 SQIVND (reference sequence). Written as DNA, the CDR3 is TGTGCCAGTAGTCCACAGGGGGCAGGAGAGACCCAGTACTTC. It translates to CASSPQGAGETQYF.

The CDR3: CASSFGQGHNEQFF. In DNA form, the CDR3 reads TGTGCCAGCAGCTTCGGACAGGGCCACAATGAGCAGTTCTTC. The chain recombines TRBV7-3 with TRBJ2-1, with 8 bases identical to TRBD1. V was clipped by 3 bases and J by 5 bases; unmatched bases: 3. From germline, CDR1 is SGHTA and CDR2 FQGTGA. The CDR3 has 14 residues.

This clone has more than one count but fewer than ten. The chain combines TRBV7-9 with TRBJ2-5; D gene ambiguous. The V gene's germline CDR1 is SEHNR and CDR2 FQNEAQ (reference sequence). The CDR3 runs 16 residues. Trimming stripped 1 base from V and 2 bases from J, with 14 bases between. The CDR3 DNA follows: TGTGCCAGCAGCTTAGGTGGGTTCGAGGCACAAGAGACCCAGTACTTC. Its protein product is CASSLGGFEAQETQYF.

The gene calls are TRBV5-1 and TRBJ2-7; 9 bases agree with TRBD2. Looked up from germline, CDR1 is SGHRS and CDR2 is YFSETQ. V was clipped by 0 bases and J by 1 base; unmatched bases: 2. CDR3 length: 15 amino acids. CDR3 DNA sequence: TGCGCCAGCAGCTTGGAAGCGGGAGGATCCTACGAGCAGTACTTC. It is translated as CASSLEAGGSYEQYF.

The chain links TRBV5-1 to TRBJ2-7, with D perhaps matching TRBD2 (7 bases). This CDR3 comprises 15 residues. The V end lost 4 bases, the J end lost 6 bases, and 20 bases lay between the germline ends. The germline gives CDR1 SGHRS, CDR2 YFSETQ. The CDR3 DNA follows: TGCGCCAGCAGCCAGAGGGGGGGAGGGGCATGCGAGCAGTACGTC. It is translated as CASSQRGGGACEQYV.

V and J are TRBV19 and TRBJ1-1, with a possible D match to TRBD1 (6 bases). The V end was cut by 1 base, the J end by 6 bases, with 9 bases between. The CDR3 runs 13 residues. In germline, CDR1 is LNHDA, CDR2 SQIVND (reference sequence). DNA for the CDR3: TGTGCCAGTAGTATAGTCGGGGGGCCTGAAGCTTTCTTT. Translation gives CASSIVGGPEAFF.

The rearrangement joins TRBV6-5 to TRBJ2-5; 10 bases fit TRBD2. The end of the DNA fits TRBJ2-7 better, so the J call may be wrong. The CDR3 is 16 amino acids. Per germline, CDR1 MNHEY and CDR2 SVGAGI. CDR3 in DNA: TGTGCCAGCAGTTACTCAAGGGCTAGCGGGAGATACGAGCAGTACTTC. Translated, it gives CASSYSRASGRYEQYF.

V and J are TRBV4-2 and TRBJ2-1; D unclear. Germline lookup yields CDR1 LGHNA and CDR2 YNFKEQ. The ends were cut back, 1 base at V and 4 bases at J, with 11 bases in the middle. CDR3 length equals 15 residues. The CDR3 sequence: CASSQGPDQYNEQFF. The CDR3, as DNA: TGTGCCAGCAGCCAAGGGCCTGATCAGTACAATGAGCAGTTCTTC.

V usage is TRBV28 and J usage is TRBJ2-3; 9 bases fit TRBD2. The CDR3 loop spans 13 amino acids. The germline V gene encodes CDR1 MDHEN and CDR2 SYDVKM. V lost 6 bases, J lost 4 bases, and 2 bases stayed unmatched. The CDR3 region has the DNA TGTGCCAGCAGCGCGGGGGGGGCAGATACGCAGTATTTT. It yields the protein CASSAGGADTQYF.